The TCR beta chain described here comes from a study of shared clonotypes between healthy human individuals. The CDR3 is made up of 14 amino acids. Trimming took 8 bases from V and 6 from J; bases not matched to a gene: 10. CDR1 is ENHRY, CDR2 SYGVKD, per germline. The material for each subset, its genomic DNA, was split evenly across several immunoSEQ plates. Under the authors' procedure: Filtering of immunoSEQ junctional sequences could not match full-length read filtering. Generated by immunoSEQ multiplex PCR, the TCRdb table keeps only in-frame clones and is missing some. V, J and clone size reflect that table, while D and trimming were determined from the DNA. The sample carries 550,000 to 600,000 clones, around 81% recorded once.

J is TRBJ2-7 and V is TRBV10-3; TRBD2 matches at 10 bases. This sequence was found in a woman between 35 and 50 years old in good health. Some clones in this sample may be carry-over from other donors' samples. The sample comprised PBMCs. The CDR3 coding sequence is TGTGCCATCTCGGCTAGCGGGAGTCGGAGCGAGCAGTACTTC. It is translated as CAISASGSRSEQYF.